A single sample is the source of the 30 T cell receptor beta chains below, sequenced in a study of cytomegalovirus exposure and HLA in healthy donors. PCR used 60 Vbeta primers and 13 Jbeta primers. Produced via immunoSEQ multiplex PCR; TCRdb's table is partial and in-frame only. Of about 170,000 clones listed, around 80% were seen once; the top ten hold 2.3%. Sequencing was carried out using PBMCs. Source of these receptors: a male donor in good health and CMV-seronegative.

V is TRBV19 and J is TRBJ1-5; D uncertain. CDR1 LNHDA and CDR2 SQIVND come from the germline V gene (reference sequence). The CDR3 runs 14 residues. Trimming took off 1 base at V and 7 bases at J, with 11 bases between the two ends. CDR3 in DNA: TGTGCCAGTAGTATAGGGCAGGATGGCCAGCCCCAGCATTTT. Its protein is CASSIGQDGQPQHF.

The rearrangement uses TRBV18 and TRBJ2-1, with 7 bases aligning to TRBD2. Germline CDR1 reads KGHSH; CDR2 reads LQKENI. Trimming at V came to 0 bases and at J to 10 bases, leaving 3 bases not matched to a gene. This CDR3 is built from 13 residues. The CDR3 spells CASSPPAGDEQFF. CDR3 DNA sequence: TGTGCCAGCTCACCACCCGCGGGGGACGAGCAGTTCTTC.

This clone was counted a few times. This rearrangement joins TRBV4-1 to TRBJ2-6; D might be TRBD2 (6 bases). The CDR3 has 16 residues. Trimming took 4 bases from V and 2 from J, leaving 12 bases between them. Germline V lookup: CDR1 MGHRA, CDR2 YSYEKL. CDR3 sequence reads: CASSRGLSAGANVLTF. CDR3 bases: TGCGCCAGCAGCCGGGGACTGTCGGCTGGGGCCAACGTCCTGACTTTC.

This chain joins TRBV30 and TRBJ1-1; possibly TRBD1 for D (5 bases). The germline V gene encodes CDR1 GTSNPN and CDR2 SVGIG (reference sequence). Trimming removed 0 bases at V and 4 bases at J, with 15 bases between. This CDR3 spans 15 amino acids. CDR3 sequence reads: CAWSVLGGRGTEAFF. DNA for the CDR3: TGTGCCTGGAGTGTACTGGGCGGGAGGGGCACTGAAGCTTTCTTT.

This clone was recorded a few times. CDR3 residues: CASSYSRQMNTEAFF. DNA for the CDR3: TGTGCCAGCAGTTACTCGAGACAGATGAACACTGAAGCTTTCTTT. The rearrangement joins TRBV6-5 to TRBJ1-1; TRBD1 might be the D (5 bases). V lost 0 bases to trimming and J lost 0 bases, with 8 bases between them. There are 15 residues in the CDR3. Germline loops: CDR1 MNHEY, CDR2 SVGAGI.

The CDR3 bases are TGTGCCACCAGCAGAGGGGCAGGGTGGGGCTACACCTTC. Translating gives CATSRGAGWGYTF. V is TRBV15 and J is TRBJ1-2, with D perhaps TRBD1 (5 bases). The length of the CDR3 is 13 residues. Germline lookup yields CDR1 LNHNV and CDR2 YYDKDF (reference sequence). The germline V and J ends were trimmed by 1 base and 8 bases, with 11 bases remaining between them.

CDR3 sequence (DNA): TGCGCCAGCAGCGAGGGGACAGGGAATCAGCCCCAGCATTTT. Translated, it gives CASSEGTGNQPQHF. The chain carries TRBV5-1 and TRBJ1-5; 9 nucleotides match TRBD1. CDR3 length equals 14 residues. From germline, CDR1 is SGHRS and CDR2 YFSETQ. V gave up 4 bases and J gave up 4 bases; unmatched junction bases: 3.

This sequence joins TRBV25-1 and TRBJ2-1; D is perhaps TRBD1 (6 bases). Trimming stripped 4 bases from V and 7 bases from J, with 14 bases between. Germline values: CDR1 MGHDK, CDR2 SYGVNS. This CDR3 has 14 residues. The CDR3 nucleotides are TGTGCCAGCAGTGGGGAGTGGGGGCCGAATGAGCAGTTCTTC. This sequence encodes CASSGEWGPNEQFF. The full variable domain, rest sourced from reference TRBV25-1 and TRBJ2-1, is EADIYQTPRYLVIGTGKKITLECSQTMGHDKMYWYQQDPGMELHLIHYSYGVNSTEKGDLSSESTVSRIRTEHFPLTLESARPSHTSQYLCASSGEWGPNEQFFGPGTRLTVL.

The chain employs TRBV6-5 and TRBJ1-2; D not certain. The germline V and J ends were trimmed by 0 bases and 7 bases, with 18 bases remaining between them. CDR1 and CDR2 (germline): MNHEY, SVGAGI. There are 16 residues in the CDR3. The CDR3, as DNA: TGTGCCAGCAGTTACTCGAGGGCGGATCGCTTCGGTGGCTACACCTTC. It yields the protein CASSYSRADRFGGYTF.

The chain is built from TRBV5-1 and TRBJ2-5; TRBD1 agrees at 7 bases. The CDR3 spans 15 residues. From germline, CDR1 is SGHRS and CDR2 YFSETQ. V lost 5 bases and J lost 3; bases outside the gene matches: 10. In DNA form, the CDR3 reads TGCGCCAGCAGACCAAAGGGGGCAGGGGAAGAGACCCAGTACTTC. It translates to CASRPKGAGEETQYF.

The rearrangement uses TRBV5-4 and TRBJ2-7; D is uncertain. The V gene lost 0 bases and the J gene lost 1 base, with 5 bases spanning the gap. This CDR3 region has 13 residues. CDR1 and CDR2 from the germline V gene are SGHNT and YYREEE (reference sequence). Written as DNA, the CDR3 is TGTGCCAGCAGCTTGGGTCGGTCCTACGAGCAGTACTTC. As protein: CASSLGRSYEQYF.

The chain has TRBV6-1 and TRBJ2-3; the match to TRBD2 covers 10 bases. Per germline, CDR1 MNHNS and CDR2 SASEGT. V lost 6 bases, J lost 1 base, and 4 bases stayed unmatched. There are 15 residues in the CDR3. DNA for the CDR3: TGTGCCAGCAGGCTAGCGGGGGCCCGCACAGATACGCAGTATTTT. It encodes CASRLAGARTDTQYF.

This clone was observed a handful of times. The chain carries TRBV5-4 and TRBJ1-4, with no clear D. CDR1 and CDR2 (germline): SGHNT, YYREEE (reference sequence). Between the trimmed V and J ends, which lost 5 bases and 0 bases, there was a span of 8 bases. This CDR3 contains 14 residues. As DNA, the CDR3 is TGTGCCAGCAGTTTGAGCGCAACTAATGAAAAACTGTTTTTT. As protein: CASSLSATNEKLFF. The variable domain in full, completed from reference TRBV5-4 and TRBJ1-4, reads ETGVTQSPTHLIKTRGQQVTLRCSSQSGHNTVSWYQQALGQGPQFIFQYYREEENGRGNFPPRFSGLQFPNYSSELNVNALELDDSALYLCASSLSATNEKLFFGSGTQLSVL.

This clone appeared a few times. The DNA for the CDR3 is TGCGCCAGCAGCCAAGAGCGGGATGAAGGCTACGAGCAGTACTTC. Translation: CASSQERDEGYEQYF. The rearrangement uses TRBV4-3 and TRBJ2-7, with D possibly being TRBD2 (6 bases). This CDR3 region has 15 residues. V lost 0 bases, J lost 3 bases, and 12 bases lay in between. CDR1 and CDR2 from the germline V gene are LGHNA and YSLEER.

For the CDR3, the DNA is TGCGCCAGCAGCCAAGATCTTTTGACAGACTATGGCTACACCTTC. Translation: CASSQDLLTDYGYTF. The genes are TRBV4-1 and TRBJ1-2; maybe TRBD1 (5 bases). CDR3 length: 15 residues. V was pared by 0 bases and J by 3 bases, with 11 bases between. In germline, CDR1 is MGHRA, CDR2 YSYEKL.

A few counts support this clone. J is TRBJ1-4 and V is TRBV9, with 7 bases identical to TRBD1. Per the germline V gene, CDR1 is SGDLS and CDR2 is YYNGEE. V trimming: 2 bases; J trimming: 2 bases; junction bases outside the gene matches: 3. The CDR3 runs 15 residues. The CDR3 nucleotides are TGTGCCAGCAGCGTGACGGGACAGACTAATGAAAAACTGTTTTTT. This gives the protein CASSVTGQTNEKLFF.

The chain carries TRBV9 and TRBJ1-2; TRBD1 matches 9 bases. Germline assignment: CDR1 SGDLS and CDR2 YYNGEE. V was pared by 0 bases and J by 7 bases, with 4 bases of the junction left unmatched. This CDR3 is 14 amino acids long. CDR3 nucleotide sequence: TGTGCCAGCAGCGTAGACGGGACAGGGCCTGGCTACACCTTC. Encoded protein: CASSVDGTGPGYTF. Full variable domain (missing parts from reference TRBV9 and TRBJ1-2): DSGVTQTPKHLITATGQRVTLRCSPRSGDLSVYWYQQSLDQGLQFLIQYYNGEERAKGNILERFSAQQFPDLHSELNLSSLELGDSALYFCASSVDGTGPGYTFGSGTRLTVV.

The chain has TRBV30 and TRBJ2-7, with 8 bases identical to TRBD1. The CDR3 spans 14 residues. Germline values: CDR1 GTSNPN, CDR2 SVGIG (reference sequence). After removal of 3 bases from V and 0 bases from J, the junction contained 4 bases not matched to a gene. CDR3 region: CAWRRTGTSYEQYF. In nucleotides, the CDR3 is TGTGCCTGGAGGCGGACAGGGACCTCCTACGAGCAGTACTTC. Full variable domain (remainder filled in from reference TRBV30 and TRBJ2-7): SQTIHQWPATLVQPVGSPLSLECTVEGTSNPNLYWYRQAAGRGLQLLFYSVGIGQISSEVPQNLSASRPQDRQFILSSKKLLLSDSGFYLCAWRRTGTSYEQYFGPGTRLTVT.

This clone was recorded a few times. The chain uses TRBV11-2 and TRBJ2-4, with TRBD2 matching over 15 bases. V trimming: 5 bases; J trimming: 0 bases; junction bases outside the gene matches: 5. The CDR3 covers 18 residues. Germline CDR1 reads SGHAT; CDR2 reads FQNNGV. CDR3 residues: CASSRTSGGARAKNIQYF. The CDR3 coding sequence is TGTGCCAGCAGCCGGACTAGCGGGGGGGCCAGAGCCAAAAACATTCAGTACTTC.

This clone was detected once. J is TRBJ2-3 and V is TRBV5-1; D is unclear. Germline V gene sequence: CDR1 SGHRS, CDR2 YFSETQ. Trimming left V 5 bases short and J 2 bases short, with 9 bases between. The CDR3 has 13 residues. CDR3 amino acids: CASSFGSTDTQYF. The CDR3 nucleotides are TGCGCCAGCAGTTTTGGCTCCACAGATACGCAGTATTTT.

This chain connects TRBV6-5 to TRBJ1-1; D is possibly TRBD1 (6 bases). V lost 5 bases, J lost 3 bases, and 16 bases lay in between. Germline V gene lookup returns CDR1 MNHEY and CDR2 SVGAGI. The CDR3 totals 15 residues. The CDR3 DNA reads TGTGCCAGCAGTACTGGCGGGAGGGGGGACACTGAAGCTTTCTTT. Translation gives CASSTGGRGDTEAFF.

V and J are TRBV2 and TRBJ1-1; tentatively, D is TRBD1 (6 bases). The CDR3 covers 13 residues. Trimming took off 6 bases at V and 4 bases at J, with 12 bases between the two ends. Germline V gene sequence: CDR1 SNHLY, CDR2 FYNNEI. CDR3 residues: CASRGIGGTEAFF. The CDR3 nucleotides read TGTGCCAGCAGGGGAATAGGGGGCACTGAAGCTTTCTTT.

The chain couples TRBV15 to TRBJ2-3; 7 bases align to TRBD1. This CDR3 is 16 amino acids long. V lost 3 bases to trimming and J lost 0 bases; unmatched junction nucleotides: 6. In germline, CDR1 is LNHNV, CDR2 YYDKDF (reference sequence). CDR3 bases: TGTGCCACCAGCAGCTTCGGACAGGCGAGCACAGATACGCAGTATTTT. It translates to CATSSFGQASTDTQYF.

This chain uses TRBV9 with TRBJ2-5; 8 bases match TRBD1. The CDR3 runs to 17 residues. The germline V gene encodes CDR1 SGDLS and CDR2 YYNGEE. The V and J ends lost 2 bases and 3 bases, in that order; junction bases with no gene match: 12. In nucleotides, the CDR3 is TGTGCCAGCAGCGTCGATATGGAGACAGGGGAGAAAGAGACCCAGTACTTC. Protein sequence: CASSVDMETGEKETQYF.

The chain joins TRBV6-1 to TRBJ2-1, with TRBD2 matching over 9 bases. Looked up from germline, CDR1 is MNHNS and CDR2 is SASEGT. The CDR3 runs 15 residues. Losses at the gene ends were 6 bases for V and 0 bases for J; bases not matched to a gene: 3. For the CDR3, the DNA is TGTGCCAGCAGAGCAGCGGGGGGCTCCTACAATGAGCAGTTCTTC. This sequence encodes CASRAAGGSYNEQFF.

The V call is TRBV7-9, the J call TRBJ1-6, with D tentatively TRBD1 (5 bases). The germline V gene has CDR1 SEHNR and CDR2 FQNEAQ (reference sequence). The CDR3 spans 14 residues. Between the trimmed V and J ends, which lost 2 bases and 7 bases, there was a span of 9 bases. This CDR3 reads CASSLNDRNSPLHF. DNA of the CDR3: TGTGCCAGCAGCTTAAATGACAGAAATTCACCCCTCCACTTT.

The chain uses TRBV30 and TRBJ1-1; TRBD1 aligns across 10 bases. The V gene end was trimmed by 3 bases and the J gene end by 1 base; junction bases not matched to a gene: 2. This CDR3 has 14 residues. Germline CDR1 is GTSNPN and CDR2 is SVGIG (reference sequence). CDR3 in amino acids: CAWRWDRGNTEAFF. DNA for the CDR3: TGTGCCTGGAGATGGGACAGGGGGAACACTGAAGCTTTCTTT.

The V call is TRBV2, the J call TRBJ1-5; TRBD1 aligns across 7 bases. In germline, CDR1 is SNHLY, CDR2 FYNNEI. Germline trimming cut 5 bases from V and 6 bases from J; bases unmatched to any gene: 7. CDR3 length: 14 residues. The DNA for the CDR3 is TGTGCCAGCAGTAATACAGGGGTCGGTCAGCCCCAGCATTTT. This gives the protein CASSNTGVGQPQHF.

This chain uses TRBV19 with TRBJ2-2; maybe TRBD1 (5 bases). Trimming pared 3 bases from V and 6 bases from J, leaving 26 bases between. Germline V gene lookup returns CDR1 LNHDA and CDR2 SQIVND (reference sequence). The CDR3 is 19 residues long. The CDR3 protein is CASSIDFDGALGWAGELFF. The CDR3 DNA sequence: TGTGCCAGTAGTATCGACTTCGATGGGGCCCTGGGTTGGGCCGGGGAGCTGTTTTTT.

This clone has a single count. The V and J genes are TRBV27 and TRBJ2-6; D remains unclear. V lost 3 bases to trimming and J lost 4 bases, with 16 bases between them. Germline V CDR1 and CDR2: MNHEY, SMNVEV (reference sequence). This CDR3 contains 17 residues. CDR3 in DNA: TGTGCCAGCAGTTTCTCGACTTTCTTTGGGGGGGCCAACGTCCTGACTTTC. Amino acid sequence: CASSFSTFFGGANVLTF.